Presented here are 7 T cell receptor beta chains from one specimen sequenced in a study of tumor-infiltrating lymphocytes in primary liver carcinoma. Total RNA (around 500 ng) served as template for TCR beta cDNA synthesis primed by a constant-region primer. Employing slightly modified ARM-PCR, three nested multiplex PCR rounds were run, and these gave rise to the TCR beta libraries. The opening two PCR rounds, around 11 cycles each, paired TRBV1-TRBV30 forward primers with a C-beta reverse primer. TCRdb independently ran MiXCR on the multiplex PCR reads; one entry per CDR3 protein. The sample carries about 92,000 distinct CDR3 sequences, around 68% recorded once. Co-extraction yielded RNA and DNA from 20-30 mg of unsorted bulk tissue. The specimen sequenced was tumor-adjacent normal liver tissue. The source of these receptors is a middle-aged man with primary liver carcinoma and hepatitis B virus infection.

Only one count was recorded for this clonotype. Given a much more abundant clone one base away, this may be a read error. This chain uses TRBV6-1 with TRBJ2-3; 9 positions agree with TRBD2. The CDR3 loop spans 15 amino acids. Germline CDR1 and CDR2: MNHNS and SASEGT. For the CDR3, the DNA is TGTACCAGCAGTGGGACTAGCCACGGCACAGATACGCAGTATTTT. It encodes CTSSGTSHGTDTQYF.

With regard to this clonotype: The junction departs from the called germline gene at one end, perhaps through a read error. The V gene is TRBV29-1, the J gene TRBJ1-1, with D maybe TRBD1 (5 bases). CDR3 length: 14 amino acids. Per germline, CDR1 SQVTM and CDR2 ANQGSEA. The CDR3, as DNA: TGCAGCGCCCTTCGAGGACATCTGAACACTGAGGCTTTCTTT. Translation gives CSALRGHLNTEAFF.

As concerns this clonotype: Germline and junction disagree at one end, which may indicate a read error. The V call is TRBV10-3, the J call TRBJ1-1, with D hard to call. This CDR3 spans 14 amino acids. Germline CDR1 and CDR2: ENHRY and SYGVKD. CDR3 loop: CAINSGNKNTEVFF. The CDR3 DNA reads TGTGCCATCAACTCCGGCAATAAGAACACTGAAGTTTTCTTT.

This chain joins TRBV28 and TRBJ1-1, with D perhaps matching TRBD1 (5 bases). This CDR3 contains 14 residues. Germline loops: CDR1 MDHEN, CDR2 SYDVKM. Trimming pared 2 bases from V and 10 bases from J, leaving 17 bases between. The CDR3 loop is CASSLTGTNDVAFF. The CDR3 coding sequence is TGTGCCAGCAGTTTAACCGGGACGAATGATGTAGCTTTCTTT. The variable domain in full, with the rest retrieved from reference TRBV28 and TRBJ1-1, is DVKVTQSSRYLVKRTGEKVFLECVQDMDHENMFWYRQDPGLGLRLIYFSYDVKMKEKGDIPEGYSVSREKKERFSLILESASTNQTSMYLCASSLTGTNDVAFFGQGTRLTVV.

This chain uses TRBV11-2 with TRBJ2-4, with D perhaps matching TRBD1 (5 bases). The germline CDR1 and CDR2 sequences are SGHAT and FQNNGV. Deletions cut 5 bases from V and 10 bases from J, with 18 bases between. The CDR3 extends over 14 amino acids. The CDR3 DNA reads TGTGCCAGCAGCGGGGCTGCGGCTGTCAAAATTCAGTACTTC. Translated: CASSGAAAVKIQYF.

About this clonotype itself: The junction departs from germline at one end; a sequencing error may be responsible. The rearrangement joins TRBV28 to TRBJ2-7; 7 bases are a match to TRBD2. The CDR3 contains 14 residues. Germline V lookup: CDR1 MDHEN, CDR2 SYDVKM. The CDR3 protein is CASSRTTSFGSGDF. In nucleotides, the CDR3 is TGTGCCAGCAGCCGAACGACTAGCTTCGGATCGGGGGACTTC.

To note about this clonotype: At one end the junction does not follow the germline gene, possibly because of a read error. The chain employs TRBV4-1 and TRBJ2-1; D gene unclear. This CDR3 comprises 12 residues. Looked up from germline, CDR1 is MGHRA and CDR2 is YSYEKL. The CDR3 DNA sequence: TGCCCCAGCAGCCAAGAAAACGATGAGCTGTTCTTC. Its protein is CPSSQENDELFF.